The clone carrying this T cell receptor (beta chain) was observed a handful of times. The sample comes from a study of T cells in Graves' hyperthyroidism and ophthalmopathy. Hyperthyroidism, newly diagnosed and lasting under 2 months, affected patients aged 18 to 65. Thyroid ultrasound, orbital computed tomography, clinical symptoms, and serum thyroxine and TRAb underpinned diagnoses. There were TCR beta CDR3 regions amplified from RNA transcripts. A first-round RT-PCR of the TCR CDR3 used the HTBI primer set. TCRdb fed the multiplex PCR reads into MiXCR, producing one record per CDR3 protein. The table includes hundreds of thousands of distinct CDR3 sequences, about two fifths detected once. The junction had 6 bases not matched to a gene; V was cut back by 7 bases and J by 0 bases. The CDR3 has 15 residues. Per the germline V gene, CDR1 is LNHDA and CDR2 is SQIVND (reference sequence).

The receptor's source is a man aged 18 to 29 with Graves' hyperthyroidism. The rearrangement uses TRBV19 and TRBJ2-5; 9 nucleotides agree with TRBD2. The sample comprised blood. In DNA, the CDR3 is TGTGCCAGTACGGCTGCGGGAGGGAACCAAGAGACCCAGTACTTC. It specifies CASTAAGGNQETQYF.